A selection of T cell receptor beta chains follows, all from one sample in a study of cytomegalovirus exposure and HLA in healthy donors. TCRdb's table, derived via immunoSEQ multiplex PCR, lists solely in-frame clones and lacks some. The data show around 150,000 clones, with 60% to 80% seen just once and around 0.96% held by the top ten. The sequencing sample was made of PBMCs. These receptors originate from a woman aged 50 to 60 in good health and CMV-seropositive. Both conserved end residues are part of each CDR3. Each record gives: V gene, CDR3 length, D gene, J gene, clone size, CDR3 protein, CDR3 DNA. A D gene is named only where the DNA matches it firmly. Where a row states a size, it is once, few, many or the class of an expanded clone; other rows omit it.

>TRBV4-2|16|TRBD2|TRBJ2-3|once
CASSQDRLASTDTQYF
TGTGCCAGCAGCCAAGATCGACTAGCGAGCACAGATACGCAGTATTTT
>TRBV27|15|TRBD2|TRBJ2-1|once
CASSFGLAGYNEQFF
TGTGCCAGCAGTTTCGGGCTAGCGGGGTACAATGAGCAGTTCTTC
>TRBV30|13|TRBD1|TRBJ1-2|.
CAWSPGTDYGYTF
TGTGCCTGGAGCCCCGGGACAGACTATGGCTACACCTTC
>TRBV2|11|.|TRBJ2-7|.
CASKSEAEQYF
TGTGCCAGCAAGTCGGAGGCCGAGCAGTACTTC
>TRBV19|16|.|TRBJ1-1|.
CASSIRGAPLNTEAFF
TGTGCCAGTAGTATCAGGGGAGCTCCCTTGAACACTGAAGCTTTCTTT
>TRBV28|14|.|TRBJ2-4|.
CASRPGVAKNIQYF
TGTGCCAGCAGACCAGGGGTAGCCAAAAACATTCAGTACTTC
>TRBV6-1|14|TRBD2|TRBJ2-5|.
CASRPGTSGETQYF
TGTGCCAGCAGACCCGGGACTAGCGGAGAGACCCAGTACTTC
>TRBV7-9|16|TRBD2|TRBJ2-7|.
CASSSRTSGGLGEQYF
TGTGCCAGCAGCTCTAGGACTAGCGGGGGGCTGGGCGAGCAGTACTTC
>TRBV19|16|TRBD2|TRBJ2-5|.
CASSISAGGPVETQYF
TGTGCCAGTAGTATCTCGGCGGGGGGGCCTGTAGAGACCCAGTACTTC
>TRBV6-5|13|.|TRBJ2-7|.
CASSHTDSYEQYF
TGTGCCAGCAGCCATACGGACAGCTACGAGCAGTACTTC
>TRBV2|14|.|TRBJ2-2|.
CASKTWTNTGELFF
TGTGCCAGCAAGACATGGACGAACACCGGGGAGCTGTTTTTT
>TRBV5-1|16|TRBD2|TRBJ2-5|.
CASSLEAGGRQETQYF
TGCGCCAGCAGCTTGGAAGCGGGGGGGCGTCAAGAGACCCAGTACTTC
>TRBV2|14|.|TRBJ1-1|.
CASNTGAMNTEAFF
TGTGCCAGCAATACGGGTGCCATGAACACTGAAGCTTTCTTT
>TRBV29-1|14|.|TRBJ1-2|.
CSAALFGRVGGYTF
TGCAGCGCGGCCCTTTTTGGCAGGGTGGGTGGCTACACCTTC
>TRBV4-1|18|TRBD1|TRBJ2-7|.
CASSRPNRGTGVSYEQYF
TGCGCCAGCAGCCGCCCTAACAGGGGAACAGGGGTTTCCTACGAGCAGTACTTC
>TRBV10-3|15|TRBD2|TRBJ2-1|.
CAISDVSGSYNEQFF
TGTGCCATCAGTGACGTCAGCGGGAGCTATAATGAGCAGTTCTTC
>TRBV7-2|15|.|TRBJ1-5|.
CASSLEGGINQPQHF
TGTGCCAGCAGCTTAGAAGGGGGTATCAATCAGCCCCAGCATTTT
>TRBV10-3|20|TRBD1|TRBJ2-1|.
CAISESLGRGGLSSYNEQFF
TGTGCCATCAGTGAGTCTTTAGGTAGAGGGGGCTTGAGCTCCTACAATGAGCAGTTCTTC
>TRBV28|13|.|TRBJ2-3|.
CASSRTGRDKQYF
TGTGCCAGCAGCCGCACGGGCCGGGACAAGCAGTATTTT
>TRBV7-6|15|TRBD2|TRBJ2-5|.
CASSARTSAEETQYF
TGTGCCAGCAGCGCCCGGACTAGCGCAGAAGAGACCCAGTACTTC
>TRBV7-8|15|.|TRBJ2-5|.
CASSFGGQTQETQYF
TGTGCCAGCAGCTTTGGGGGCCAAACCCAAGAGACCCAGTACTTC
>TRBV10-3|12|TRBD2|TRBJ2-4|.
CAISESRGIQYF
TGTGCCATCAGTGAGTCGCGGGGGATTCAGTACTTC
>TRBV7-8|16|.|TRBJ2-7|.
CASSPRADYSLYEQYF
TGTGCCAGCAGCCCCCGCGCGGACTATTCCTTGTACGAGCAGTACTTC